This entry is about one T cell receptor beta chain. These data come from a study of blood T cell repertoires in COVID-19. At the level of the study: Donors in the United States, Italy and Spain gave samples during acute or convalescent COVID-19. T cells, B-cell-depleted T cells, or PBMCs provided the cDNA or gDNA that served as material.

Source study methods: Using reference gene primer amplification, nucleated cell counts were estimated. Method: immunoSEQ multiplex PCR; TCRdb's copy keeps in-frame clones and lacks some. D and trimming were read from the DNA, whereas the V and J calls and clone size are those reported in that table. There are roughly 160,000 clones in the sample; approximately 90% occur only once, and less than 2.5% lies in the top ten. The germline gives CDR1 SGHRS, CDR2 YFSETQ. The CDR3 spans 19 residues. Trimming took 2 bases from V and 4 from J; bases not matched to a gene: 16. This chain joins TRBV5-1 and TRBJ2-1; TRBD2 matches 9 bases. The sequenced material came from peripheral blood. The clonotype originates from a young man with acute or convalescent COVID-19. This CDR3 is CASSFSRGGRTLMYNEQFF. In DNA form, the CDR3 reads TGCGCCAGCAGCTTCTCGCGGGGGGGCAGGACATTAATGTACAATGAGCAGTTCTTC.